This T cell receptor beta chain was found in a study of cytomegalovirus exposure and HLA in healthy donors. Overall study findings and caveats: Rarity characterized most TCR sequences, yet some public TCRs appeared in many donors.

The V gene's germline CDR1 is SGHAT and CDR2 FQNNGV. V dropped 4 bases and J dropped 4 bases, with 10 bases sitting between them. The CDR3 is 13 residues long. 13 Jbeta primers and 60 Vbeta primers were used for the PCR. TCRdb's copy holds only in-frame clones and misses some; the assay was immunoSEQ multiplex PCR. The sample carries 95,000 to 150,000 clones, roughly 80% recorded once. The sample holds a few counts of this clone. Its specificity is unknown. The sequenced sample was PBMCs. V is TRBV11-2 and J is TRBJ2-5; the D gene is possibly TRBD2 (6 bases). This TCR was recovered from a woman aged 40 to 50 in good health and CMV-seropositive. The CDR3 loop is CASSSFGGETQYF. DNA of the CDR3: TGTGCCAGCAGCTCCTTCGGGGGAGAGACCCAGTACTTC. Full variable domain (rest looked up from reference TRBV11-2 and TRBJ2-5): EAGVAQSPRYKIIEKRQSVAFWCNPISGHATLYWYQQILGQGPKLLIQFQNNGVVDDSQLPKDRFSAERLKGVDSTLKIQPAKLEDSAVYLCASSSFGGETQYFGPGTRLLVL.